Listed here are 27 T cell receptor beta chains from one sample, sequenced in a study of blood T cell repertoires in COVID-19 (dated by TCRdb to between 2020 and 2021). Libraries were built with the immunoSEQ multiplex PCR assay. Not all clones reach the TCRdb copy of this immuneACCESS table, which keeps in-frame sequences only. Checked studies attribute under half of the gap to unresolved V genes and leave the rest unexplained. Counted in this sample were some 280,000 clones; around four fifths of them appeared once. Jointly, the top ten make up less than 4.5% of the sample. The sample consisted of peripheral blood. These receptor sequences come from a woman between 45 and 60 years old with active or convalescent COVID-19.

The rearrangement joins TRBV5-6 to TRBJ1-2; the D gene is possibly TRBD1 (6 bases). V lost 0 bases, J lost 5 bases, and 11 bases lay in between. This CDR3 has 14 amino acids. Germline assignment: CDR1 SGHDT and CDR2 YYEEEE. The CDR3 nucleotides read TGTGCCAGCAGCTTGGACAGGGCCACGTATGGCTACACCTTC. Translated: CASSLDRATYGYTF.

The rearrangement links TRBV30 to TRBJ2-2, with D maybe TRBD1 (5 bases). Trimming took 5 bases from V and 6 from J, leaving 7 bases between them. Germline V CDR1 and CDR2: GTSNPN, SVGIG (reference sequence). The CDR3 spans 11 residues. CDR3 protein: CAWARAGELFF. In DNA form, the CDR3 reads TGTGCCTGGGCCAGGGCCGGGGAGCTGTTTTTT.

This clone came up once. The chain combines TRBV3-1 (or the pseudogene TRBV3-2) with TRBJ1-3; the match to TRBD1 covers 7 bases. This CDR3 region has 19 residues. Trimming at V came to 0 bases and at J to 3 bases, leaving 14 bases not matched to a gene. Germline V gene data show CDR1 as LGHDT and CDR2 as YNNKEL (reference sequence). The CDR3 bases are TGTGCCAGCAGCCAAGAGAATTATAGTATGGGACAGTATGGAAACACCATATATTTT. It encodes CASSQENYSMGQYGNTIYF.

The chain uses TRBV6-5 and TRBJ1-4; 7 bases fit TRBD1. Losses at the gene ends were 7 bases for V and 5 bases for J; bases not matched to a gene: 10. The CDR3 covers 15 residues. Germline assignment: CDR1 MNHEY and CDR2 SVGAGI. The DNA for the CDR3 is TGTGCCAGCAACAGGGGAGGCAGGGAAAATGAAAAACTGTTTTTT. Residues: CASNRGGRENEKLFF.

The chain links TRBV15 to TRBJ1-5; a weak D match, TRBD1 (5 bases). The CDR3 length is 15 residues. The germline V and J ends were trimmed by 8 bases and 0 bases, with 14 bases remaining between them. Per germline, CDR1 LNHNV and CDR2 YYDKDF (reference sequence). This chain's CDR3 is CATRGDSHSNQPQHF. In DNA, the CDR3 is TGTGCCACCCGGGGGGACTCCCATAGCAATCAGCCCCAGCATTTT.

The rearrangement uses TRBV5-6 and TRBJ2-5; D perhaps matches TRBD1 (7 bases). Trimming took 6 bases from V and 5 from J, leaving 20 bases between them. The CDR3 loop spans 15 amino acids. Germline CDR1 reads SGHDT; CDR2 reads YYEEEE. The CDR3 loop is CASTSDRAGGETQYF. The DNA of the CDR3 is TGTGCCAGCACCAGCGACAGGGCAGGAGGGGAGACCCAGTACTTC.

The chain couples TRBV24-1 to TRBJ2-7, with 8 bases aligning to TRBD1. The CDR3 is made up of 13 amino acids. CDR1 is KGHDR, CDR2 SFDVKD, per germline. Trimming removed 4 bases from V and 5 bases from J; junction bases left unmatched: 3. The CDR3 is CATSDHRGNEQYF. The CDR3 DNA is TGTGCCACCAGTGACCACAGGGGGAACGAGCAGTACTTC.

In DNA form, the CDR3 reads TGTGCCAGCAGTTTCACAGGGAAAAACACTGAAGCTTTCTTT. As protein: CASSFTGKNTEAFF. The chain couples TRBV28 to TRBJ1-1; weak D call: TRBD1 (6 bases). The CDR3 has 14 residues. The V end lost 3 bases, the J end lost 2 bases, and 10 bases lay between the germline ends. The germline V gene encodes CDR1 MDHEN and CDR2 SYDVKM.

The chain carries TRBV5-1 and TRBJ2-7; 7 nucleotides line up with TRBD2. The CDR3 runs 17 residues. With V trimmed by 1 base and J by 7 bases, 17 bases remained unmatched. Germline-derived CDR1 and CDR2 are SGHRS and YFSETQ. The CDR3, as DNA: TGCGCCAGCAGCTTGATGGGTCTAGCGGCCACGGAGTGGGAGCAGTACTTC. This gives the protein CASSLMGLAATEWEQYF.

The V and J genes are TRBV27 and TRBJ2-7, with 9 bases fitting TRBD2. The germline V gene encodes CDR1 MNHEY and CDR2 SMNVEV (reference sequence). The trim removed 6 bases at V and 4 bases at J, leaving 13 bases unmatched. The CDR3 covers 16 residues. Written as DNA, the CDR3 is TGTGCCAGCAGATCATTAGCGGGAGTGGGATTTTACGAGCAGTACTTC. It encodes CASRSLAGVGFYEQYF.

This sequence joins TRBV19 and TRBJ2-7; 13 positions agree with TRBD2. The CDR3 totals 18 residues. The germline gives CDR1 LNHDA, CDR2 SQIVND (reference sequence). V shed 2 bases, J shed 2 bases, and the junction held 9 bases outside the gene matches. CDR3 in amino acids: CASSIYGGLAGTPYEQYF. CDR3 bases: TGTGCCAGTAGTATATATGGGGGACTAGCGGGGACCCCCTACGAGCAGTACTTC.

This clone was seen only a few times. The sample carries other DNA sequences with the same CDR3. The chain has TRBV6-5 and TRBJ2-1; 11 nucleotides match TRBD1. This CDR3 is built from 14 residues. Per germline, CDR1 MNHEY and CDR2 SVGAGI. The trim removed 8 bases at V and 6 bases at J, leaving 6 bases unmatched. This CDR3 reads CASGPGTGGNEQFF. The CDR3 nucleotides read TGTGCCAGCGGACCCGGGACAGGGGGCAATGAGCAGTTCTTC.

The V and J genes are TRBV4-1 and TRBJ2-1, with 11 nucleotides matching TRBD2. V shed 2 bases, J shed 5 bases, and the junction held 5 bases outside the gene matches. The CDR3 has 16 residues. Germline V gene data show CDR1 as MGHRA and CDR2 as YSYEKL. CDR3 residues: CASSQIPSGRHNEQFF. In DNA form, the CDR3 reads TGCGCCAGCAGCCAAATTCCTAGCGGGAGGCACAATGAGCAGTTCTTC.

The rearrangement uses TRBV28 and TRBJ1-5; 8 bases fit TRBD1. The junction had 5 bases not matched to a gene; V was cut back by 3 bases and J by 1 base. CDR1 MDHEN and CDR2 SYDVKM come from the germline V gene. The CDR3 contains 16 residues. CDR3 coding DNA: TGTGCCAGCAGTTTCTTCGGACAGGGAAGCAATCAGCCCCAGCATTTT. Its translation: CASSFFGQGSNQPQHF.

The rearrangement uses TRBV5-1 and TRBJ1-1, with 7 bases aligning to TRBD1. There are 16 residues in the CDR3. Germline V gene lookup returns CDR1 SGHRS and CDR2 YFSETQ. After removal of 3 bases from V and 0 bases from J, the junction contained 8 bases not matched to a gene. CDR3 region: CASSSGQTVLNTEAFF. In DNA, the CDR3 is TGCGCCAGCAGCTCGGGACAGACGGTACTGAACACTGAAGCTTTCTTT. The full variable domain, with the rest looked up from reference TRBV5-1 and TRBJ1-1, is KAGVTQTPRYLIKTRGQQVTLSCSPISGHRSVSWYQQTPGQGLQFLFEYFSETQRNKGNFPGRFSGRQFSNSRSEMNVSTLELGDSALYLCASSSGQTVLNTEAFFGQGTRLTVV.

This chain links TRBV3-1 (or the pseudogene TRBV3-2) with TRBJ2-1; 9 bases fit TRBD2. Losses at the gene ends were 4 bases for V and 6 bases for J; bases not matched to a gene: 1. This CDR3 has 13 residues. In germline, CDR1 is LGHDT, CDR2 YNNKEL (reference sequence). In DNA form, the CDR3 reads TGTGCCAGCAGCCCTAGCGGGACCAATGAGCAGTTCTTC. As protein: CASSPSGTNEQFF.

This chain joins TRBV5-6 and TRBJ2-7; D unresolved. Germline assignment: CDR1 SGHDT and CDR2 YYEEEE. This CDR3 is built from 15 residues. V lost 1 base to trimming and J lost 0 bases, with 11 bases between them. CDR3 loop: CASSLPPFGSYEQYF. For the CDR3, the DNA is TGTGCCAGCAGCTTGCCCCCCTTCGGCTCCTACGAGCAGTACTTC.

The rearrangement uses TRBV5-1 and TRBJ1-2; the match to TRBD1 covers 9 bases. After removal of 5 bases from V and 5 bases from J, the junction contained 7 bases not matched to a gene. Germline lookup yields CDR1 SGHRS and CDR2 YFSETQ. This CDR3 region has 14 residues. CDR3 in amino acids: CASSRRDRVYGYTF. The DNA for the CDR3 is TGCGCCAGCAGTCGCCGGGACAGGGTATATGGCTACACCTTC.

J is TRBJ2-3 and V is TRBV28; D uncertain. In germline, CDR1 is MDHEN, CDR2 SYDVKM. This CDR3 region has 12 residues. V was trimmed by 2 bases and J by 11 bases, leaving 11 bases between them. This CDR3 is CASSLPRMVQYF. Here the CDR3 DNA reads TGTGCCAGCAGTTTACCCAGGATGGTGCAGTATTTT. Filled out from reference TRBV28 and TRBJ2-3, the complete variable domain reads DVKVTQSSRYLVKRTGEKVFLECVQDMDHENMFWYRQDPGLGLRLIYFSYDVKMKEKGDIPEGYSVSREKKERFSLILESASTNQTSMYLCASSLPRMVQYFGPGTRLTVL.

The rearrangement links TRBV7-2 to TRBJ2-3, with D tentatively TRBD2 (5 bases). The CDR3 extends over 13 amino acids. Trimming removed 5 bases at V and 10 bases at J, with 16 bases between. CDR1 SGHTA and CDR2 FQGNSA come from the germline V gene. The CDR3 loop reads CASSVLDSPSQYF. DNA of the CDR3: TGTGCCAGCAGCGTTCTGGACTCCCCGTCGCAGTATTTT.

The V call is TRBV4-2, the J call TRBJ1-1, with 9 bases matching TRBD1. From germline, CDR1 is LGHNA and CDR2 YNFKEQ. The CDR3 has 15 residues. Trimming took 3 bases from V and 8 from J; bases not matched to a gene: 10. The CDR3 loop reads CASSQNRDRDTEAFF. CDR3 bases: TGTGCCAGCAGCCAGAACCGGGACAGGGATACCGAAGCTTTCTTT.

This chain uses TRBV6-4 with TRBJ2-3; D perhaps matches TRBD2 (6 bases). The CDR3 sequence is 14 residues long. V lost 6 bases and J lost 4, with 14 bases in between. Per germline, CDR1 MRHNA and CDR2 SNTAGT. The chain's CDR3 is CASSPGGGADTQYF. The DNA of the CDR3 is TGTGCCAGCAGCCCCGGAGGAGGGGCAGATACGCAGTATTTT.

The gene calls are TRBV15 and TRBJ1-5, with D uncertain. This CDR3 spans 16 amino acids. Germline V gene lookup returns CDR1 LNHNV and CDR2 YYDKDF (reference sequence). V lost 0 bases to trimming and J lost 5 bases, with 14 bases between them. CDR3 amino acids: CATSRDREVMYQPQHF. CDR3 nucleotides: TGTGCCACCAGCAGAGATCGTGAGGTAATGTATCAGCCCCAGCATTTT.

In this sample, this clone turned up a few times. Other DNA variants within this sample encode the same CDR3. The CDR3 nucleotides are TGTGCCAGCAGTTTAAGTGAAGGGACTAGGCCCTCCCAAGAGACCCAGTACTTC. This gives the protein CASSLSEGTRPSQETQYF. The genes are TRBV28 and TRBJ2-5; 8 bases fit TRBD2. This CDR3 has 18 residues. In germline, CDR1 is MDHEN, CDR2 SYDVKM. With 2 bases clipped from V and 1 base from J, the junction kept 12 bases outside the gene matches.

The V call is TRBV28, the J call TRBJ1-6; no clear D gene. V was cut by 2 bases and J by 9 bases, with 8 bases left in between. CDR3 length: 13 amino acids. Germline CDR1 and CDR2: MDHEN and SYDVKM. The CDR3 loop reads CASSLRVFSPLHF. As DNA, the CDR3 is TGTGCCAGCAGTTTACGCGTTTTTTCACCCCTCCACTTT. Full variable domain (outside the CDR3, taken from reference TRBV28 and TRBJ1-6): DVKVTQSSRYLVKRTGEKVFLECVQDMDHENMFWYRQDPGLGLRLIYFSYDVKMKEKGDIPEGYSVSREKKERFSLILESASTNQTSMYLCASSLRVFSPLHFGNGTRLTVT.

The chain recombines TRBV6-6 with TRBJ1-5, with D maybe TRBD1 (5 bases). The germline gives CDR1 MNHNY, CDR2 SVGAGI (reference sequence). V was pared by 6 bases and J by 1 base, with 16 bases between. The CDR3 loop spans 16 amino acids. This chain's CDR3 is CASSRGGMNSNQPQHF. The CDR3 DNA is TGTGCCAGCAGCCGTGGGGGGATGAACAGCAATCAGCCCCAGCATTTT.

The chain uses TRBV7-9 and TRBJ2-7, with unresolved D. From germline, CDR1 is SEHNR and CDR2 FQNEAQ (reference sequence). V lost 3 bases to trimming and J lost 3 bases, with 12 bases between them. The CDR3 runs 14 residues. The CDR3 spells CASSLQSKHYEQYF. The CDR3 DNA is TGTGCCAGCAGCTTGCAGTCCAAACACTACGAGCAGTACTTC.